This T cell receptor beta chain appears in the sequencing data of a study of T-cell memory formation after mild COVID-19. The overall study: In these data, TCR clusters were largely donor specific. Overall study findings and caveats: Second-wave clones reaching peak frequency on day 37 lacked confirmed SARS-CoV-2 specificity.

As concerns this clonotype: Its specificity is unknown.

From the 5' RACE reads, TCRdb called clonotypes with MiXCR, one entry per CDR3 protein. The sample comprises some 200,000 distinct CDR3 sequences, 9.5% of which are singletons, and roughly 4% rests with the top ten. This TCR was recovered from a man aged 18 to 29 who had mild COVID-19 (a few samples of this study predate the infection). Cell type and time point are not known. The sequenced material came from PBMCs or a T cell subset sorted from them (not recorded which).

The CDR3 DNA sequence: TGTGCCAGCAGAGTGGGAGGGGGCTCCGGGGAGCTGTTTTTT. Encoded protein: CASRVGGGSGELFF. V usage is TRBV5-4 and J usage is TRBJ2-2; D tentatively fits TRBD1 or TRBD2 (7 bases each). This CDR3 spans 14 amino acids. Germline V gene data show CDR1 as SGHNT and CDR2 as YYREEE (reference sequence). The germline V and J ends were trimmed by 5 bases and 6 bases, with 14 bases remaining between them.